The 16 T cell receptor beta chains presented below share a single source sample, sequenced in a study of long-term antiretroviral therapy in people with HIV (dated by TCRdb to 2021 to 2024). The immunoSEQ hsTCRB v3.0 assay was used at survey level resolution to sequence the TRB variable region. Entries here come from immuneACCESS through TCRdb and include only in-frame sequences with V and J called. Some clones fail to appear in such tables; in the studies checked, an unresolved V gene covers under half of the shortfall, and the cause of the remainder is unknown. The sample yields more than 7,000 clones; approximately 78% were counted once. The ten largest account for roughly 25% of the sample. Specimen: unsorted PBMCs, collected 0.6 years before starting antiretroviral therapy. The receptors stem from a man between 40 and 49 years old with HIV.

CDR3 protein: CASSSGQHNSPLHF. Written as DNA, the CDR3 is TGTGCCAGCAGCTCGGGACAGCATAATTCACCCCTCCACTTT. V and J are TRBV5-6 and TRBJ1-6; 7 nucleotides align to TRBD1. J gave up 5 bases and V 3 bases, and 2 bases lay outside the gene matches. Germline V CDR1 and CDR2: SGHDT, YYEEEE. The CDR3 sequence is 14 residues long.

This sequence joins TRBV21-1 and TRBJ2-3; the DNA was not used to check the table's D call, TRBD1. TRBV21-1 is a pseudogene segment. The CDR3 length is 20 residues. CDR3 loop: CASSKWAKTTGGVTTDTQYF. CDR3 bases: TGTGCCAGCAGCAAGTGGGCCAAAACTACAGGGGGCGTCACCACAGATACGCAGTATTTT.

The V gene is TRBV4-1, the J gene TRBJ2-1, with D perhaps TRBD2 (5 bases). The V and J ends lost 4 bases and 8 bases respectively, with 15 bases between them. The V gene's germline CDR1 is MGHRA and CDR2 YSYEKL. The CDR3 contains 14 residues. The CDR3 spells CASSLRLQEDEQFF. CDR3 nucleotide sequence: TGCGCCAGCAGCCTACGACTCCAGGAGGATGAGCAGTTCTTC.

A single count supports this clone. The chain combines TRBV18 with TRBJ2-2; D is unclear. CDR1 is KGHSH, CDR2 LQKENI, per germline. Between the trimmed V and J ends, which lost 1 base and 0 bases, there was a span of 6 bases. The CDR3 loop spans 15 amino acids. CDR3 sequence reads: CASSPRATNTGELFF. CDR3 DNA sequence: TGTGCCAGCTCACCACGGGCGACGAACACCGGGGAGCTGTTTTTT.

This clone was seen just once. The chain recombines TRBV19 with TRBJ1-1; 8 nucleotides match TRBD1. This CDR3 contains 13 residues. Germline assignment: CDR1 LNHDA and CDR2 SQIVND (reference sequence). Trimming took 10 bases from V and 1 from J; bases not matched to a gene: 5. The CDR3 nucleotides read TGTGCCATCCGGACAGGGCCGAACACTGAAGCTTTCTTT. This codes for CAIRTGPNTEAFF.

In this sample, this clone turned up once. The CDR3 nucleotides are TGTGCCAGCAGCTTAGTCCTGGTAGATACGCAGTATTTT. Translated: CASSLVLVDTQYF. The chain links TRBV7-9 to TRBJ2-3; D unclear. This CDR3 has 13 amino acids. Germline V gene data show CDR1 as SEHNR and CDR2 as FQNEAQ (reference sequence). V lost 1 base to trimming and J lost 5 bases, with 7 bases between them.

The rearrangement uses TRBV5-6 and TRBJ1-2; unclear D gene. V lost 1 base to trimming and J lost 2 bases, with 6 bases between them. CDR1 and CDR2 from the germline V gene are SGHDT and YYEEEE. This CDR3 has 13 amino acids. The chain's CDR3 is CASSLWINYGYTF. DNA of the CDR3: TGTGCCAGCAGCTTGTGGATCAACTATGGCTACACCTTC.

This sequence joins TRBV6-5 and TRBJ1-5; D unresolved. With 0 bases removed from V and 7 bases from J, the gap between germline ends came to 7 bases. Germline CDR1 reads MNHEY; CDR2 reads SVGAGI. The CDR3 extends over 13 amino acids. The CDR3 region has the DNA TGTGCCAGCAGTTACTCGACGGGGCAGCCCCAGCATTTT. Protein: CASSYSTGQPQHF.

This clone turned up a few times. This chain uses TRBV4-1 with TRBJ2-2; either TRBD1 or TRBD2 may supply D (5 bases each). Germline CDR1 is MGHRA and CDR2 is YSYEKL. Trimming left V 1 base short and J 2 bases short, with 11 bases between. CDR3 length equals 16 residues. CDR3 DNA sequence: TGCGCCAGCAGCCAAGTTCTTCGGGGCAACACCGGGGAGCTGTTTTTT. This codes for CASSQVLRGNTGELFF.

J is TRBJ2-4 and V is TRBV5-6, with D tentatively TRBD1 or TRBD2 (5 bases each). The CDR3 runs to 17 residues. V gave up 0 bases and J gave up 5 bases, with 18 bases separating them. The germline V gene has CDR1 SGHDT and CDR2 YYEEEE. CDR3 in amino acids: CASSLDRSGPRENIQYF. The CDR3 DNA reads TGTGCCAGCAGCTTGGATAGGTCAGGGCCGCGGGAAAACATTCAGTACTTC.

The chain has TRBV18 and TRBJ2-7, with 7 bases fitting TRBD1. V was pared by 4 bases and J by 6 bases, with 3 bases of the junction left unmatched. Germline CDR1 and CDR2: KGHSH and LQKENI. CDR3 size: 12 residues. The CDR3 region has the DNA TGTGCCAGCTCACAAGACAGGGCCGAGCAGTACTTC. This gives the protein CASSQDRAEQYF.

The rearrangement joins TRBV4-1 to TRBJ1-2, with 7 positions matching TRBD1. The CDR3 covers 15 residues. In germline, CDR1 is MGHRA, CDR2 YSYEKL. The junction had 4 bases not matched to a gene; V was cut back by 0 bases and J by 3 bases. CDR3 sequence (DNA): TGCGCCAGCAGCCAAGATAAAGGGGGCTACTATGGCTACACCTTC. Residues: CASSQDKGGYYGYTF.

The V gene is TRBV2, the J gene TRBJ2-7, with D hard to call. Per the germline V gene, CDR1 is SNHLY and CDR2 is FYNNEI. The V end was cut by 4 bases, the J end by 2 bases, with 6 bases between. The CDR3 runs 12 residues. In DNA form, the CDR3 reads TGTGCCAGCAGTGCCCAAGCCTACGAGCAGTACTTC. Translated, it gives CASSAQAYEQYF.

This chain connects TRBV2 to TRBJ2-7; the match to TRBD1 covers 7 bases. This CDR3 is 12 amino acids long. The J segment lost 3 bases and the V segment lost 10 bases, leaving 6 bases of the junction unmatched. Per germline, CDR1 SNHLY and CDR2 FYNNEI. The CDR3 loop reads CATSGQIYEQYF. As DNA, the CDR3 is TGTGCCACCTCGGGACAGATCTACGAGCAGTACTTC.

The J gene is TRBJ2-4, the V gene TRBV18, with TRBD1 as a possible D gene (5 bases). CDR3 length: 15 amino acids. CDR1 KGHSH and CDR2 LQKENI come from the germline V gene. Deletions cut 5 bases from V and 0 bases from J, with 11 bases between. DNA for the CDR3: TGTGCCAGCTCAACGTCGCAGGGAGCCAAAAACATTCAGTACTTC. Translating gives CASSTSQGAKNIQYF.

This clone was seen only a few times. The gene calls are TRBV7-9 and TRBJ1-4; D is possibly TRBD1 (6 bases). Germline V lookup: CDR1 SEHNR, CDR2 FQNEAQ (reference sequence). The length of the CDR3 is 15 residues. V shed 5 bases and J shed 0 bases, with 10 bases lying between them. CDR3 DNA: TGTGCCAGCAGCACCACAGGGTCAACTAATGAAAAACTGTTTTTT. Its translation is CASSTTGSTNEKLFF.